The T cell receptor beta chain under discussion was sequenced for a study of shared clonotypes between healthy human individuals. General study results and limits: Relative to memory subsets, naive subsets generally showed larger estimated richness.

Each cell subset's genomic DNA was divided evenly among several immunoSEQ plates. Per sorted-subset replicate PCR, input was 200 to 250 ng DNA, representing roughly 28,000 T cell genomes. TCRdb's copy holds only in-frame clones and misses some; the assay was immunoSEQ multiplex PCR. Found here are about 1 million clones, around 76% of them singletons; the top ten hold around 1.5%. Comments on this clone: Antigen unknown.

Trimming stripped 7 bases from V and 5 bases from J, with 11 bases between. The CDR3 is made up of 13 amino acids. CDR1 is MNHNY and CDR2 is SVGAGI in the germline V gene (reference sequence). The chain uses TRBV6-6 and TRBJ2-2, with D unclear. The sequenced sample consisted of memory CD4+ T cells sorted from blood. Subset here: CD45RA-negative fraction. The receptor was isolated from a man younger than 35 in good health. CDR3 amino acids: CASKPAITGELFF. The CDR3 DNA reads as TGTGCCAGCAAGCCAGCGATAACCGGGGAGCTGTTTTTT.